The subject of this entry is one T cell receptor (beta chain). The data were obtained in a study of blood T cell repertoires in COVID-19. About the research overall: Samples of COVID-19 (acute and convalescent) were obtained from the United States, Italy and Spain. T cells, B-cell-depleted T cells, or PBMCs supplied cDNA or gDNA.

During active infection, Seattle patients enrolled and were then monitored through disease. Source study methods: Reference gene primer amplification yielded estimated nucleated cell counts. Measured with immunoSEQ multiplex PCR; TCRdb has only the in-frame clones, and not every one. That table is the source of V, J and clone size, and D and trimming were worked out from the DNA. The data show 300,000 to 450,000 clones, around 90% seen once. Per the germline V gene, CDR1 is MDHEN and CDR2 is SYDVKM. The V segment lost 6 bases and the J segment 11 bases; nucleotides outside the gene matches: 8. The CDR3 totals 14 residues.

The receptor was derived from a woman aged 55-69 years with COVID-19, enrolled during active disease. This chain connects TRBV28 to TRBJ1-6; 9 positions agree with TRBD1. Sequenced sample: peripheral blood. CDR3 in DNA: TGTGCCAGCAGACGGGACAGGGCCATTACACCCCTCCACTTT. Its translation is CASRRDRAITPLHF.